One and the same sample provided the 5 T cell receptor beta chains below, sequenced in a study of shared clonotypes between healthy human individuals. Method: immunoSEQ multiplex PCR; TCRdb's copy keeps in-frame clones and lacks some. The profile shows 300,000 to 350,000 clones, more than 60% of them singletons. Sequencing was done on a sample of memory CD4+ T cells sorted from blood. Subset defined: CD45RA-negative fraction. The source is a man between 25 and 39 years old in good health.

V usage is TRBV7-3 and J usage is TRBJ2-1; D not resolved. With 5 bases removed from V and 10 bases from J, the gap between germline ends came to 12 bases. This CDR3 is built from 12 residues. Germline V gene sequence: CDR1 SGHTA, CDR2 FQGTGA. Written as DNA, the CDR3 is TGTGCCAGCAGCCACCCGAAACGGGAGCAGTTCTTC. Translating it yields CASSHPKREQFF.

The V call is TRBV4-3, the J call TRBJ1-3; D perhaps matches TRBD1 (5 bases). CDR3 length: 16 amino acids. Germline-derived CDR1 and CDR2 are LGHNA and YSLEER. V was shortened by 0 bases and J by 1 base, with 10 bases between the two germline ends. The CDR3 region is CASSQDLAGSGNTIYF. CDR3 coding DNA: TGCGCCAGCAGCCAAGATTTAGCAGGGTCTGGAAACACCATATATTTT.

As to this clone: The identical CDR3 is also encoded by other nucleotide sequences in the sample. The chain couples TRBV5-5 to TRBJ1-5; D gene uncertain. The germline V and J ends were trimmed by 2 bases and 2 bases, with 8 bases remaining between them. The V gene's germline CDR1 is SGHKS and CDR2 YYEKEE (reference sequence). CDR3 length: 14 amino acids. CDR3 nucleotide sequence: TGTGCCAGCAGCTTTATCGGTGGCAATCAGCCCCAGCATTTT. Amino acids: CASSFIGGNQPQHF.

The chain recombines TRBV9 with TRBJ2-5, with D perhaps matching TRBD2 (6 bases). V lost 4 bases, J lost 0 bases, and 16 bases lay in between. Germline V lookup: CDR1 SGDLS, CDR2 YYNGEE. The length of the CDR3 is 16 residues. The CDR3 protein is CASSRDTGGYQETQYF. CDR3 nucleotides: TGTGCCAGCAGCCGAGATACCGGGGGATACCAAGAGACCCAGTACTTC. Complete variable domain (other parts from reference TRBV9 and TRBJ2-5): DSGVTQTPKHLITATGQRVTLRCSPRSGDLSVYWYQQSLDQGLQFLIQYYNGEERAKGNILERFSAQQFPDLHSELNLSSLELGDSALYFCASSRDTGGYQETQYFGPGTRLLVL.

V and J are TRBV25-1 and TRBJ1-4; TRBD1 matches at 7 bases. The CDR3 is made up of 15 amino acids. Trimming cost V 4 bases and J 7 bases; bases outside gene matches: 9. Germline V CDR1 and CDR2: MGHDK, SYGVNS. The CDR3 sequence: CASSGRQGISEKLFF. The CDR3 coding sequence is TGTGCCAGCAGTGGCCGACAGGGCATTAGTGAAAAACTGTTTTTT.